The entry below describes one T cell receptor (beta chain). This record belongs to a study of patients and donors after allogeneic stem cell transplantation. CDR3 length: 13 amino acids. The V and J ends lost 1 base and 8 bases respectively, with 8 bases between them. The germline gives CDR1 SGHDN, CDR2 FVKESK. TCRdb re-called the RT-PCR reads with MiXCR, one entry per CDR3 protein. The data hold about a million distinct CDR3 sequences, with about a sixth observed a single time. The sample comprised blood, either unsorted or a sorted T cell fraction (not recorded which). The chain carries TRBV14 and TRBJ2-2; D not certain. The TCR comes from a human donor who was either an allogeneic HSCT recipient or a stem cell or donor lymphocyte infusion donor (not recorded which). It is not recorded whose cells these are; they may come from a transplant donor. The CDR3 loop is CASSQALAGELFF. CDR3 coding DNA: TGTGCCAGCAGCCAAGCTCTGGCAGGGGAGCTGTTTTTT.